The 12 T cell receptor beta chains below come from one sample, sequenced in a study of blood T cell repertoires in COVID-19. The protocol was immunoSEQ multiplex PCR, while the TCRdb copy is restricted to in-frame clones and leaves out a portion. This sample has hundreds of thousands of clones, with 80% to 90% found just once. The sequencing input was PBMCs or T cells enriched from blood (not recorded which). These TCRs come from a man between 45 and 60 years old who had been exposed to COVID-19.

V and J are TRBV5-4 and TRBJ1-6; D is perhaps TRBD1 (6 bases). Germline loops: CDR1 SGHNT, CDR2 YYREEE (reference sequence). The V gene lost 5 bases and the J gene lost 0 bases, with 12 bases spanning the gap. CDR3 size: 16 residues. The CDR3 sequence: CASRPDRSSYNSPLHF. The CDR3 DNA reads TGTGCCAGCAGACCCGACAGGAGCTCCTATAATTCACCCCTCCACTTT. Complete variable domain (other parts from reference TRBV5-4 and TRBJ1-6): ETGVTQSPTHLIKTRGQQVTLRCSSQSGHNTVSWYQQALGQGPQFIFQYYREEENGRGNFPPRFSGLQFPNYSSELNVNALELDDSALYLCASRPDRSSYNSPLHFGNGTRLTVT.

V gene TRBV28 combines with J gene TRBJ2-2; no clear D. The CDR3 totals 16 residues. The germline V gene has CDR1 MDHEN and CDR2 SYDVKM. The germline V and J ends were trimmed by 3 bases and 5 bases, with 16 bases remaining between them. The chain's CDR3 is CASSFPGVYGTGELFF. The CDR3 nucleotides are TGTGCCAGCAGTTTCCCCGGAGTATACGGGACCGGGGAGCTGTTTTTT. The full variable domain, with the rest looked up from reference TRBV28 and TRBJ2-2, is DVKVTQSSRYLVKRTGEKVFLECVQDMDHENMFWYRQDPGLGLRLIYFSYDVKMKEKGDIPEGYSVSREKKERFSLILESASTNQTSMYLCASSFPGVYGTGELFFGEGSRLTVL.

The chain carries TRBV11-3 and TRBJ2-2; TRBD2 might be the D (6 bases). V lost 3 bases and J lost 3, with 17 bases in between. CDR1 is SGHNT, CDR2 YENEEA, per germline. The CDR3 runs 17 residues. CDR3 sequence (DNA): TGTGCCAGCAGCTTTGATAACCTAGCGCTAGACACCGGGGAGCTGTTTTTT. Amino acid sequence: CASSFDNLALDTGELFF. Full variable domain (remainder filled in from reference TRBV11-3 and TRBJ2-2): EAGVVQSPRYKIIEKKQPVAFWCNPISGHNTLYWYLQNLGQGPELLIRYENEEAVDDSQLPKDRFSAERLKGVDSTLKIQPAELGDSAVYLCASSFDNLALDTGELFFGEGSRLTVL.

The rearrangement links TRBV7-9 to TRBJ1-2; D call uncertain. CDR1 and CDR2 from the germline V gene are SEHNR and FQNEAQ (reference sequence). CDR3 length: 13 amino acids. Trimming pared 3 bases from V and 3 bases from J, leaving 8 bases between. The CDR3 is CASSLVSYYGYTF. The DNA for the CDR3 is TGTGCCAGCAGCTTGGTTAGTTACTATGGCTACACCTTC.

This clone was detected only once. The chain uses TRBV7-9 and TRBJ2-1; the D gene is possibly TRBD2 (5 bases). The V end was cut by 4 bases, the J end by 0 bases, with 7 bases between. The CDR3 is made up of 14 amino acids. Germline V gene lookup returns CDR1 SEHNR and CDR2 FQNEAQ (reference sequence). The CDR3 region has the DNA TGTGCCAGCAGCTCCACTAGCTCCTACAATGAGCAGTTCTTC. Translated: CASSSTSSYNEQFF.

This CDR3 is CASGTGSLYGYTF. CDR3 in DNA: TGCGCCAGCGGGACAGGCTCCCTGTATGGCTACACCTTC. The gene calls are TRBV5-1 and TRBJ1-2; 8 bases are a match to TRBD1. The CDR3 length is 13 residues. V gave up 7 bases and J gave up 5 bases; unmatched junction bases: 7. CDR1 is SGHRS, CDR2 YFSETQ, per germline.

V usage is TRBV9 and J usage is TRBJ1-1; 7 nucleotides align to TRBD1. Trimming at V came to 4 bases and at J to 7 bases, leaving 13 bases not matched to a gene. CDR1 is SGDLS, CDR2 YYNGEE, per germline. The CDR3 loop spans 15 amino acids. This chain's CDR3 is CASSSTSGGGGEAFF. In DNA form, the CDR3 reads TGTGCCAGCAGCTCAACCTCAGGGGGTGGGGGTGAAGCTTTCTTT.

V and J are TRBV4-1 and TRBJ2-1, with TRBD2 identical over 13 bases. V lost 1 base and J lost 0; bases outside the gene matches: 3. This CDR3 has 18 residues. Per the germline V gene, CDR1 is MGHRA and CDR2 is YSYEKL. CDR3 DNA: TGCGCCAGCAGCCAAGGACTAGCGGGAGGTTACTCCTACAATGAGCAGTTCTTC. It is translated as CASSQGLAGGYSYNEQFF.

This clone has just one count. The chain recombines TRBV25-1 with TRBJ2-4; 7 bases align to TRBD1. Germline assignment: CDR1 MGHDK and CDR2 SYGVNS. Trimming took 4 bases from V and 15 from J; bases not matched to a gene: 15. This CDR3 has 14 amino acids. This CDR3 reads CASSGGNPGQIPYF. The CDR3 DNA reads TGTGCCAGCAGTGGGGGAAATCCGGGACAGATACCGTACTTC. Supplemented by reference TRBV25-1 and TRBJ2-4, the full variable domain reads EADIYQTPRYLVIGTGKKITLECSQTMGHDKMYWYQQDPGMELHLIHYSYGVNSTEKGDLSSESTVSRIRTEHFPLTLESARPSHTSQYLCASSGGNPGQIPYFGAGTRLSVL.

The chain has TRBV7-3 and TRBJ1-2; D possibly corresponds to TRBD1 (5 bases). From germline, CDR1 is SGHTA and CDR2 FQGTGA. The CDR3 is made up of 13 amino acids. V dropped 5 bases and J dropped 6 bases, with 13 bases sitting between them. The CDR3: CASSPGGGNGYTF. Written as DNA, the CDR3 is TGTGCCAGCAGCCCCGGGGGTGGCAATGGCTACACCTTC.

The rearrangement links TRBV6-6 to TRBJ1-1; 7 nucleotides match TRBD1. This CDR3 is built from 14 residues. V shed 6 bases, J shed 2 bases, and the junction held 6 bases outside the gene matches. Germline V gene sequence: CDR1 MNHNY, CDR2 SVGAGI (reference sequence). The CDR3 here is CASRHRDRNTEAFF. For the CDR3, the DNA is TGTGCCAGCAGACACCGGGACAGAAACACTGAAGCTTTCTTT.

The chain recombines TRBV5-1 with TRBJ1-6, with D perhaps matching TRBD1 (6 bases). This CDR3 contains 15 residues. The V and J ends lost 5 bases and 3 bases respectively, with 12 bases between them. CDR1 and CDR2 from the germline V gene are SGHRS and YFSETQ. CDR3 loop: CASRLTGNYNSPLHF. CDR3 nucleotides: TGCGCCAGCAGATTAACAGGGAACTATAATTCACCCCTCCACTTT.